This entry lists 12 T cell receptor beta chains sequenced from one sample in a study of monozygotic twins with inflammatory bowel disease. TCRdb re-analyzed the 5' RACE reads; it lists each CDR3 protein once, without DNA. There are 300,000 to 350,000 distinct CDR3 sequences in the sample, with approximately 2% held by the top ten. The sequencing sample was made of blood. These TCRs come from a human donor with ulcerative colitis or Crohn's disease, or a healthy co-twin of an affected twin (not recorded which).

This chain connects TRBV9 to TRBJ2-5. Germline CDR1 reads SGDLS; CDR2 reads YYNGEE. This CDR3 region has 15 residues. The CDR3 spells CASSVGTARQETQYF.

The V and J genes are TRBV27 and TRBJ1-2; the TCRdb call, TRBD1, lacks DNA for checking. Germline-derived CDR1 and CDR2 are MNHEY and SMNVEV (reference sequence). CDR3 size: 13 residues. CDR3 sequence: CASRLLDSYGYTF.

The V call is TRBV7-2, the J call TRBJ1-4; TCRdb indicates TRBD1, and absent DNA this call remains unverified. Germline-derived CDR1 and CDR2 are SGHTA and FQGNSA. The CDR3 totals 15 residues. CDR3 in amino acids: CASSAGQGSLEKLFF. Together with reference TRBV7-2 and TRBJ1-4, the CDR3 gives the full variable domain: GAGVSQSPSNKVTEKGKDVELRCDPISGHTALYWYRQSLGQGLEFLIYFQGNSAPDKSGLPSDRFSAERTGGSVSTLTIQRTQQEDSAVYLCASSAGQGSLEKLFFGSGTQLSVL.

The genes are TRBV12-3 or TRBV12-4 and TRBJ1-3. This CDR3 spans 15 amino acids. CDR3 in amino acids: CASRPDGSSGNTIYF.

V usage is TRBV7-2 and J usage is TRBJ2-3. This CDR3 is built from 13 residues. The V gene's germline CDR1 is SGHTA and CDR2 FQGNSA. CDR3 sequence reads: CASSLYEVDTQYF.

The chain couples TRBV20-1 to TRBJ1-2. Germline V lookup: CDR1 DFQATT, CDR2 SNEGSKA (reference sequence). This CDR3 is 11 amino acids long. The CDR3 here is CSARDAGLYTF.

The rearrangement links TRBV12-3 or TRBV12-4 to TRBJ2-4; TCRdb's D call, TRBD2, is unchecked because there is no DNA. The CDR3 consists of 15 residues. CDR3 sequence reads: CASRIGGGQGNIQYF.

The rearrangement joins TRBV30 to TRBJ2-7; the TRBD1 assignment by TCRdb is unverifiable without DNA. Germline V gene data show CDR1 as GTSNPN and CDR2 as SVGIG (reference sequence). The CDR3 covers 14 residues. The chain's CDR3 is CAWIPGGSSYEQYF.

This chain joins TRBV10-1 and TRBJ2-3; TCRdb lists TRBD2, though no DNA is available to test this call. The CDR3 has 13 residues. Germline CDR1 and CDR2: WNHNN and SYGVQD (reference sequence). This chain's CDR3 is CASREREGDTQYF.

V and J are TRBV19 and TRBJ1-2; TCRdb calls TRBD1, which cannot be checked without DNA. Germline assignment: CDR1 LNHDA and CDR2 SQIVND (reference sequence). The CDR3 is 13 amino acids. CDR3 loop: CASSFLARYGYTF.

The gene calls are TRBV13 and TRBJ2-5. This CDR3 region has 13 residues. Germline CDR1 PRHDT, CDR2 FYEKMQ (reference sequence). The CDR3 sequence: CASSFGVQETQYF.

The V and J genes are TRBV7-2 and TRBJ1-1; TCRdb names TRBD1, which stays unverified in the absence of DNA. Per the germline V gene, CDR1 is SGHTA and CDR2 is FQGNSA. This CDR3 spans 12 amino acids. CDR3 region: CASSLVAGETFF. The entire variable domain, with the rest obtained from reference TRBV7-2 and TRBJ1-1, is as follows: GAGVSQSPSNKVTEKGKDVELRCDPISGHTALYWYRQSLGQGLEFLIYFQGNSAPDKSGLPSDRFSAERTGGSVSTLTIQRTQQEDSAVYLCASSLVAGETFFGQGTRLTVV.